Reported below is one T cell receptor beta chain. Its target is unknown. This sample stems from a study of cytomegalovirus exposure and HLA in healthy donors. Study-level results: A few chains linked to CMV were shown in vitro to be specific for CMV antigens. The study put 150 to 200 TCR beta chains on its list as cytomegalovirus-associated. Reportedly, cytomegalovirus status was diagnosed with high sensitivity and specificity.

Trimming shortened V by 6 bases and J by 12 bases, and 14 bases separated the two germline ends. Germline CDR1 is MNHEY and CDR2 is SVGAGI. This CDR3 comprises 12 residues. Clones were sequenced by immunoSEQ multiplex PCR, and TCRdb holds only the in-frame ones, with some missing. The sample has roughly 60,000 clones, about 95% seen once. The donors were in the roughly 110-subject validation cohort, distinct from the 666-subject first cohort. The material sequenced was PBMCs. V and J are TRBV6-5 and TRBJ1-4, with no clear D. The TCR comes from a man younger than 30 in good health and CMV-seronegative. CDR3 region: CASRGSLGELFF. The CDR3 DNA follows: TGTGCCAGCAGAGGATCACTAGGAGAACTGTTTTTT.